This passage covers 6 T cell receptor beta chains from one sample sequenced in a study of cytomegalovirus exposure and HLA in healthy donors. The PCR employed 60 Vbeta primers together with 13 Jbeta primers. Clones were read by immunoSEQ multiplex PCR, and TCRdb kept only the in-frame ones, dropping some. Seen here are roughly 160,000 clones, 65% to 80% observed once, and the top ten hold roughly 2%. The sample taken for sequencing was PBMCs. These receptors all stem from a man aged 35 to 55 in good health and CMV-seronegative.

This clone has a handful of counts. The genes are TRBV6-5 and TRBJ2-1, with unresolved D. The CDR3 spans 13 residues. V lost 7 bases and J lost 2, with 9 bases in between. The V gene's germline CDR1 is MNHEY and CDR2 SVGAGI. The CDR3 DNA reads TGTGCCAGCAAGGAGACTGCCTACAATGAGCAGTTCTTC. Protein sequence: CASKETAYNEQFF.

V gene TRBV15 combines with J gene TRBJ2-3, with 8 bases identical to TRBD2. Per germline, CDR1 LNHNV and CDR2 YYDKDF (reference sequence). The CDR3 has 17 amino acids. The ends lost 0 bases at V and 0 bases at J; junction bases unmatched: 5. For the CDR3, the DNA is TGTGCCACCAGCAGAGATATCGCTAGCGGGAGCACAGATACGCAGTATTTT. Its protein is CATSRDIASGSTDTQYF.

The J gene is TRBJ1-4, the V gene TRBV2, with 8 bases aligning to TRBD1. The CDR3 runs 14 residues. From germline, CDR1 is SNHLY and CDR2 FYNNEI. V was clipped by 3 bases and J by 8 bases; unmatched bases: 5. CDR3 region: CASSEDRVGEKLFF. The CDR3 bases are TGTGCCAGCAGTGAGGACAGGGTCGGCGAAAAACTGTTTTTT.

This clone was picked up one time. This chain joins TRBV30 and TRBJ2-1; TRBD2 might be the D (5 bases). Germline CDR1 reads GTSNPN; CDR2 reads SVGIG (reference sequence). Trimming pared 4 bases from V and 5 bases from J, leaving 21 bases between. CDR3 size: 16 residues. CDR3 nucleotide sequence: TGTGCCTGGATAGTCGAGGCGGCGGGTTCCCACAATGAGCAGTTCTTC. Protein product: CAWIVEAAGSHNEQFF.

The chain uses TRBV5-1 and TRBJ2-7; the match to TRBD2 covers 11 bases. The CDR3 has 16 residues. Germline CDR1 reads SGHRS; CDR2 reads YFSETQ. V was clipped by 3 bases and J by 3 bases; unmatched bases: 8. Here the CDR3 reads CASSSAGTSGLYEQYF. The DNA of the CDR3 is TGCGCCAGCAGCTCCGCCGGGACTAGCGGCCTCTACGAGCAGTACTTC.

This clone was counted only a few times. CDR3 nucleotide sequence: TGTGCCAGCAGCCAGGGACTAGCGGTAGCCAAAAACATTCAGTACTTC. This translates into CASSQGLAVAKNIQYF. This chain joins TRBV5-8 and TRBJ2-4; 11 bases align to TRBD2. CDR1 is SGHTS, CDR2 YDEGEE, per germline. The CDR3 sequence is 16 residues long. V was pared by 4 bases and J by 0 bases, with 3 bases of the junction left unmatched.